Presented here are 20 T cell receptor beta chains from one specimen sequenced in a study of T cell responses to AZD1222 COVID-19 vaccine. Data came from immunoSEQ multiplex PCR; TCRdb stores just in-frame clones and leaves some out. The sample has roughly 150,000 clones, approximately 91% seen once; the top ten hold approximately 1.2%. The sequences come from peripheral blood, collected 28 days after the second AZD1222 dose. The source of these receptors is an adult who received the AZD1222 COVID-19 vaccine.

The chain joins TRBV27 to TRBJ2-7; perhaps TRBD2 as D (5 bases). Germline-derived CDR1 and CDR2 are MNHEY and SMNVEV (reference sequence). This CDR3 contains 13 residues. Between the trimmed V and J ends, which lost 2 bases and 4 bases, there was a span of 9 bases. In DNA form, the CDR3 reads TGTGCCAGCAGTTTAAGCGGCAATTACGAGCAGTACTTC. This translates into CASSLSGNYEQYF.

The chain links TRBV9 to TRBJ2-5; TRBD2 aligns across 13 bases. V gave up 3 bases and J gave up 1 base; unmatched junction bases: 15. This CDR3 is built from 20 residues. The V gene's germline CDR1 is SGDLS and CDR2 YYNGEE. Here the CDR3 DNA reads TGTGCCAGCAGCGCAAGCCCCGGACTAGCGGGAGATTACCTCCAAGAGACCCAGTACTTC. This translates into CASSASPGLAGDYLQETQYF. Full variable domain (outside the CDR3, taken from reference TRBV9 and TRBJ2-5): DSGVTQTPKHLITATGQRVTLRCSPRSGDLSVYWYQQSLDQGLQFLIQYYNGEERAKGNILERFSAQQFPDLHSELNLSSLELGDSALYFCASSASPGLAGDYLQETQYFGPGTRLLVL.

This clone came up once. The chain combines TRBV29-1 with TRBJ2-3; TRBD2 matches 9 bases. Germline-derived CDR1 and CDR2 are SQVTM and ANQGSEA. V trimming: 4 bases; J trimming: 2 bases; junction bases outside the gene matches: 7. This CDR3 is 15 amino acids long. The CDR3 protein is CSVVGGTSPTDTQYF. CDR3 nucleotides: TGCAGCGTTGTGGGGGGGACTAGCCCCACAGATACGCAGTATTTT.

The gene calls are TRBV2 and TRBJ2-2; 9 bases line up with TRBD1. CDR1 and CDR2 (germline): SNHLY, FYNNEI. The trim removed 6 bases at V and 6 bases at J, leaving 11 bases unmatched. The CDR3 runs to 16 residues. The CDR3 DNA is TGTGCCAGCAGCCTTTCGGACAGGGGAAGATCCGGGGAGCTGTTTTTT. Translation: CASSLSDRGRSGELFF.

The chain employs TRBV2 and TRBJ1-5; 7 nucleotides line up with TRBD1. The CDR3 spans 14 residues. Germline V gene data show CDR1 as SNHLY and CDR2 as FYNNEI. Trimming took 8 bases from V and 6 from J; bases not matched to a gene: 10. CDR3 sequence reads: CASRLISGGQPQHF. CDR3 DNA: TGTGCCAGCCGCCTCATTTCAGGGGGTCAGCCCCAGCATTTT.

This sequence joins TRBV13 and TRBJ1-1; TRBD1 agrees at 9 bases. This CDR3 is 17 amino acids long. Germline CDR1 reads PRHDT; CDR2 reads FYEKMQ (reference sequence). The junction had 9 bases not matched to a gene; V was cut back by 1 base and J by 3 bases. This CDR3 is CASSLERTGVGDTEAFF. CDR3 DNA sequence: TGTGCCAGCAGCTTAGAACGGACAGGGGTTGGGGACACTGAAGCTTTCTTT.

The sample holds one count of this clone. The CDR3 reads CASRAGTVNTGELFF. CDR3 bases: TGTGCCAGCAGAGCCGGGACAGTGAACACCGGGGAGCTGTTTTTT. J is TRBJ2-2 and V is TRBV28; 7 positions agree with TRBD1. The germline gives CDR1 MDHEN, CDR2 SYDVKM. The CDR3 is 15 residues long. V was clipped by 6 bases and J by 1 base; unmatched bases: 5. The complete variable domain, with remaining parts taken from reference TRBV28 and TRBJ2-2, reads DVKVTQSSRYLVKRTGEKVFLECVQDMDHENMFWYRQDPGLGLRLIYFSYDVKMKEKGDIPEGYSVSREKKERFSLILESASTNQTSMYLCASRAGTVNTGELFFGEGSRLTVL.

The genes are TRBV28 and TRBJ1-2; tentatively, D is TRBD1 (6 bases). Trimming removed 3 bases from V and 8 bases from J, with 22 bases in between. In germline, CDR1 is MDHEN, CDR2 SYDVKM. This CDR3 spans 16 amino acids. The CDR3 region is CASSLGGRTVYGGYTF. In DNA, the CDR3 is TGTGCCAGCAGTTTGGGGGGTCGGACAGTATATGGAGGCTACACCTTC.

On this clone itself: The sample holds other DNA sequences that translate to the same CDR3. The chain joins TRBV5-1 to TRBJ2-5; D gene uncertain. Germline V gives CDR1 SGHRS, CDR2 YFSETQ. V lost 4 bases, J lost 1 base, and 5 bases lay in between. This CDR3 comprises 12 residues. DNA of the CDR3: TGCGCCAGCAGCATAAGCCAAGAGACCCAGTACTTC. Amino acids: CASSISQETQYF.

V and J are TRBV18 and TRBJ2-5; D ambiguous. Germline-derived CDR1 and CDR2 are KGHSH and LQKENI. The CDR3 is 11 amino acids. V was clipped by 2 bases and J by 5 bases, with 3 bases between them. The CDR3 is CASSPAETQYF. For the CDR3, the DNA is TGTGCCAGCTCACCAGCGGAGACCCAGTACTTC.

This rearrangement joins TRBV6-6 to TRBJ1-1; 7 bases map to TRBD1. The CDR3 has 14 residues. Germline V gives CDR1 MNHNY, CDR2 SVGAGI (reference sequence). Trimming took 7 bases from V and 6 from J; bases not matched to a gene: 11. CDR3: CASNLDRLWPEAFF. CDR3 nucleotides: TGTGCCAGCAATCTGGACAGGTTATGGCCTGAAGCTTTCTTT.

The chain uses TRBV24-1 and TRBJ1-1; maybe TRBD1 (5 bases). CDR1 is KGHDR and CDR2 is SFDVKD in the germline V gene. This CDR3 region has 13 residues. With 2 bases removed from V and 5 bases from J, the gap between germline ends came to 8 bases. CDR3 sequence reads: CATSDYQGTEAFF. As DNA, the CDR3 is TGTGCCACCAGTGATTATCAGGGAACTGAAGCTTTCTTT.

In its sample, this clone was seen once. This chain connects TRBV6-2 or TRBV6-3 to TRBJ2-7, with 10 positions matching TRBD2. The CDR3 covers 13 residues. With V trimmed by 4 bases and J by 7 bases, 4 bases remained unmatched. Germline V gene lookup returns CDR1 MNHEY and CDR2 SVGEGT. CDR3 in DNA: TGTGCCAGCAGTTGGGGACTAGCGTCGGAGCAGTACTTC. This codes for CASSWGLASEQYF.

This chain uses TRBV5-1 with TRBJ1-2; D not certain. The germline CDR1 and CDR2 sequences are SGHRS and YFSETQ. The V gene lost 3 bases and the J gene lost 8 bases, with 20 bases spanning the gap. This CDR3 has 15 residues. For the CDR3, the DNA is TGCGCCAGCAGCTCTGATGCGGCCCCCGAAACGGGCTACACCTTC. Encoded protein: CASSSDAAPETGYTF.

In this sample, this clone turned up once. This sequence joins TRBV29-1 and TRBJ2-3; D may be TRBD1 or TRBD2 (6 bases each). The germline V gene has CDR1 SQVTM and CDR2 ANQGSEA. V was clipped by 5 bases and J by 4 bases, with 13 bases between them. This CDR3 spans 13 amino acids. The CDR3 here is CSVSGGPSDTQYF. The CDR3 nucleotides are TGCAGCGTTTCTGGGGGGCCCTCAGATACGCAGTATTTT.

This sequence joins TRBV28 and TRBJ2-5; D remains ambiguous. Germline loops: CDR1 MDHEN, CDR2 SYDVKM. V lost 3 bases to trimming and J lost 4 bases, with 6 bases between them. The CDR3 is 12 amino acids. This CDR3 is CASSLSGETQYF. As DNA, the CDR3 is TGTGCCAGCAGTTTGTCCGGAGAGACCCAGTACTTC.

The rearrangement uses TRBV27 and TRBJ2-7; no clear D gene. The V end lost 2 bases, the J end lost 5 bases, and 10 bases lay between the germline ends. Germline V gives CDR1 MNHEY, CDR2 SMNVEV (reference sequence). This CDR3 is built from 13 residues. Here the CDR3 reads CASSLAGSNEQYF. DNA of the CDR3: TGTGCCAGCAGTTTAGCTGGTTCCAACGAGCAGTACTTC.

The chain employs TRBV5-1 and TRBJ1-3, with D unresolved. The CDR3 loop spans 15 amino acids. Deletions cut 0 bases from V and 0 bases from J, with 7 bases between. Germline assignment: CDR1 SGHRS and CDR2 YFSETQ. As DNA, the CDR3 is TGCGCCAGCAGCTTGGAGGACGCCTCTGGAAACACCATATATTTT. Its protein product is CASSLEDASGNTIYF.

The chain has TRBV5-1 and TRBJ2-2; 9 bases align to TRBD1. The CDR3 is 14 amino acids. Trimming removed 3 bases from V and 8 bases from J; junction bases left unmatched: 5. The germline V gene has CDR1 SGHRS and CDR2 YFSETQ. The chain's CDR3 is CASSSGQGRGELFF. CDR3 coding DNA: TGCGCCAGCAGCTCCGGACAGGGGCGGGGGGAGCTGTTTTTT.

The chain links TRBV5-1 to TRBJ1-5; D call uncertain. V was cut by 0 bases and J by 0 bases, with 10 bases left in between. In germline, CDR1 is SGHRS, CDR2 YFSETQ. The CDR3 totals 16 residues. The DNA of the CDR3 is TGCGCCAGCAGCTTGGATGGGATTTATAGCAATCAGCCCCAGCATTTT. Translating it yields CASSLDGIYSNQPQHF.